This entry lists 10 T cell receptor beta chains sequenced from one sample in a study of technical replicates of blood from several donors. Profiled with immunoSEQ multiplex PCR; TCRdb holds only in-frame clones, not every one. The sample carries 70,000 to 95,000 clones, 75% to 95% recorded once. Sequencing was carried out using T cells isolated from PBMCs. The receptors here all came from a human donor in good health. Some clones in this sample may be carry-over from other donors' samples.

With regard to this clone: One end of the junction fails to match germline, which may point to a read error. This sequence joins TRBV6-6 and TRBJ1-5, with 9 bases aligning to TRBD1. Germline CDR1 MNHNY, CDR2 SVGAGI (reference sequence). CDR3 size: 15 residues. The CDR3 DNA reads TGTGCCGGCAGTTCATCCGGGACAGGGTATCAGCCCCAGCATTTT. Protein sequence: CAGSSSGTGYQPQHF.

This clone was observed a single time. V is TRBV30 and J is TRBJ2-5, with D possibly matching TRBD2 (5 bases). Trimming left V 1 base short and J 7 bases short, with 13 bases between. Germline values: CDR1 GTSNPN, CDR2 SVGIG (reference sequence). The CDR3 sequence is 13 residues long. CDR3 region: CAWSASSHGTQYF. For the CDR3, the DNA is TGTGCCTGGAGTGCTAGCAGCCACGGGACCCAGTACTTC.

The chain links TRBV6-1 to TRBJ2-1; D perhaps matches TRBD1 (5 bases). V shed 6 bases and J shed 9 bases, with 9 bases lying between them. This CDR3 comprises 11 residues. The germline CDR1 and CDR2 sequences are MNHNS and SASEGT. The CDR3 DNA reads TGTGCCAGCAGAGGGGCGTTTGAGCAGTTCTTC. It specifies CASRGAFEQFF.

The rearrangement links TRBV4-2 to TRBJ2-7; weak D call: TRBD1 (5 bases). Germline V gene sequence: CDR1 LGHNA, CDR2 YNFKEQ. The CDR3 length is 14 residues. The V end was cut by 3 bases, the J end by 0 bases, with 9 bases between. CDR3 sequence reads: CASSHRTSSYEQYF. CDR3 sequence (DNA): TGTGCCAGCAGCCACAGGACATCCTCCTACGAGCAGTACTTC.

The chain couples TRBV30 to TRBJ1-2; no definite D call. Between the trimmed V and J ends, which lost 5 bases and 8 bases, there was a span of 12 bases. Germline CDR1 and CDR2: GTSNPN and SVGIG (reference sequence). The CDR3 covers 11 residues. As DNA, the CDR3 is TGTGCCTGGGGCGCAGGCCTAGGCTACACCTTC. It codes for CAWGAGLGYTF.

This clone was detected only once. The chain uses TRBV27 and TRBJ2-7; TRBD1 might be the D (6 bases). Germline CDR1 reads MNHEY; CDR2 reads SMNVEV (reference sequence). This CDR3 is built from 15 residues. Trimming removed 6 bases at V and 0 bases at J, with 15 bases between. CDR3 amino acids: CASRIQGILSYEQYF. For the CDR3, the DNA is TGTGCCAGCAGGATACAGGGAATCCTCTCCTACGAGCAGTACTTC.

The chain couples TRBV6-5 to TRBJ1-4, with 8 bases matching TRBD1. The CDR3 spans 15 residues. Germline CDR1 MNHEY, CDR2 SVGAGI. J lost 8 bases, V lost 1 base, and 6 bases had no gene match. CDR3 loop: CASSYYRGDGEKLFF. The CDR3 DNA reads as TGTGCCAGCAGTTACTACAGGGGGGATGGAGAAAAACTGTTTTTT.

This chain links TRBV27 with TRBJ2-1; possible D gene TRBD2, 6 bases. The V end was cut by 5 bases, the J end by 4 bases, with 12 bases between. CDR3 length equals 14 residues. The V gene's germline CDR1 is MNHEY and CDR2 SMNVEV (reference sequence). The CDR3 spells CASSDPGLYNEQFF. The CDR3, as DNA: TGTGCCAGCAGTGATCCGGGACTTTACAATGAGCAGTTCTTC.

This clone showed up just once. The genes are TRBV19 and TRBJ2-7; 7 positions match TRBD2. J was trimmed by 6 bases and V by 5 bases; bases with no gene match: 10. This CDR3 is built from 14 residues. CDR1 is LNHDA and CDR2 is SQIVND in the germline V gene (reference sequence). CDR3 amino acids: CASSPRGVIGEQYF. CDR3 DNA: TGTGCCAGTAGTCCCCGGGGGGTTATTGGCGAGCAGTACTTC.

The J gene is TRBJ2-7, the V gene TRBV7-2, with D possibly matching TRBD2 (5 bases). The CDR3 contains 15 residues. CDR1 is SGHTA, CDR2 FQGNSA, per germline. Trimming stripped 5 bases from V and 2 bases from J, with 16 bases between. The CDR3 DNA is TGTGCCAGCAGCCGCTTGAGGGAGATTCCCTACGAGCAGTACTTC. Protein sequence: CASSRLREIPYEQYF.